This T cell receptor (beta chain) was sequenced during a study of cytomegalovirus exposure and HLA in healthy donors. Study-level information: Genotyping showed around 80% of 300 to 450 donors falling in the Caucasian-associated ancestry cluster.

In the PCR, 60 Vbeta and 13 Jbeta primers were used. In the source study's methods: In a later analysis, of 84 million or so unique beta chains, around 9.9 million appeared in at least two donors. Only in-frame clones appear in the TCRdb table, and some are missing; sequencing was by immunoSEQ multiplex PCR. V, J and clone size derive from that table, while D and trimming were established from the DNA sequence. Seen here are over 150,000 clones, 82% observed once, and the top ten hold about 10%. Study-wide findings and caveats: Among CMV-associated TCR beta chains, most appeared HLA-restricted in a later analysis. A classifier reportedly called cytomegalovirus status with high sensitivity and specificity.

For this clone: What it binds is unknown. Other DNA variants within this sample encode the same CDR3.

The CDR3 length is 14 residues. CDR1 and CDR2 (germline): SGDLS, YYNGEE. Trimming removed 1 base from V and 4 bases from J, with 12 bases in between. This receptor was taken from a man in his fifties or sixties in good health and CMV-seropositive. The material sequenced was PBMCs. V is TRBV9 and J is TRBJ2-7; D unclear. The CDR3: CASSVNPGSYEQYF. CDR3 in DNA: TGTGCCAGCAGCGTAAATCCGGGTTCGTACGAGCAGTACTTC.